This paragraph reports one T cell receptor (beta chain). The germline V gene encodes CDR1 SGHTA and CDR2 FQGTGA. The length of the CDR3 is 13 residues. Deletions cut 6 bases from V and 6 bases from J, with 12 bases between. The entry originates in a study of T cells in localized non-small cell lung cancer. The protocol was immunoSEQ multiplex PCR, while the TCRdb copy is restricted to in-frame clones and leaves out a portion. The repertoire holds roughly 23,000 clones, about 87% seen once, with about 6.7% in the top ten. This clonotype was obtained from an older male donor with stage I squamous cell lung carcinoma. Sequenced here: peripheral blood, sampled before any cancer treatment. The genes are TRBV7-3 and TRBJ2-1; D may correspond to TRBD1 or TRBD2 (6 bases each). CDR3 in DNA: TGTGCCAGCAGTAGGGGGGCCTTCAATGAGCAGTTCTTC. Translation gives CASSRGAFNEQFF.